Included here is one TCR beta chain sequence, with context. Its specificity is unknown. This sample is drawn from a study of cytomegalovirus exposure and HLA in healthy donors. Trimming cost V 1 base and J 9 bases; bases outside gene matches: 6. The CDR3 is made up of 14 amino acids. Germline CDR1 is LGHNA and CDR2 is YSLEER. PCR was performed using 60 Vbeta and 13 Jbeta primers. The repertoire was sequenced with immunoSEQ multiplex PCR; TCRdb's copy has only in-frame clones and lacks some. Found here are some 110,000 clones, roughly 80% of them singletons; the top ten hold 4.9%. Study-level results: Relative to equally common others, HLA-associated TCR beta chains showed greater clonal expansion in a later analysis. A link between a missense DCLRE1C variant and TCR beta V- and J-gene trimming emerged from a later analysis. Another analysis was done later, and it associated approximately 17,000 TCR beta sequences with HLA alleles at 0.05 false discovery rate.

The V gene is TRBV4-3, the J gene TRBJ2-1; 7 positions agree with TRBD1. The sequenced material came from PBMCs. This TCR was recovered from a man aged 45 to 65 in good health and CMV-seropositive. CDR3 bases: TGCGCCAGCAGCCAAGCTATAGGGGGCGGTGAGCAGTTCTTC. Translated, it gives CASSQAIGGGEQFF.